This T cell receptor (beta chain) was found in a study of cytotoxic CD8 clonotypes in ibrutinib-treated CLL. About the research overall: The patients, some eleven relapsed/refractory and roughly 15 treatment-naive, included about 17 who were IGHV unmutated.

The table came from immunoSEQ multiplex PCR; TCRdb's copy has only in-frame clones and leaves some out. Of some 85,000 clones in the sample, around 77% were seen once. Regarding this clone: Its antigen is currently unknown.

This CDR3 contains 15 residues. Trimming removed 0 bases from V and 2 bases from J; junction bases left unmatched: 0. The germline V gene encodes CDR1 SGHNT and CDR2 YYREEE (reference sequence). General observations from the study: Starting clonality was above that of age-matched healthy donors and tracked circulating CD8+ T-cell counts. The study found clonality rose at ibrutinib response, then fell toward baseline at progression.

Sequenced material: PBMCs, taken after 24 months of ibrutinib treatment. The sequence was collected from a human donor with chronic lymphocytic leukemia. This sequence joins TRBV5-4 and TRBJ2-1, with 9 bases lining up with TRBD1. Here the CDR3 reads CASSLGDRAYNEQFF. CDR3 nucleotide sequence: TGTGCCAGCAGCTTGGGGGACAGGGCCTACAATGAGCAGTTCTTC.